A selection of T cell receptor beta chains follows, all from one sample in a study of OX40 agonist ivuxolimab in advanced cancers. The table came from immunoSEQ multiplex PCR; TCRdb's copy has only in-frame clones and leaves some out. This sample carries approximately 57,000 clones, about 90% of them seen once, and the ten largest clones take under 4%. The sequenced sample was CD4+ or CD8+ T cells sorted from blood, obtained in a trial of the OX40 agonist ivuxolimab. Source of these receptors: an adult with an advanced solid tumor such as melanoma, head and neck, liver or kidney cancer. The CDR3 runs from the conserved cysteine through the conserved F or W. A D gene is named only where the DNA matches it firmly. Expanded clones get a size class; other rows say once, few or many, or leave the size out.

>medium-sized|TRBD2|TRBJ2-7|TRBV6-1
TGTGCCAGCAGTGAAAGCGGGAACCACTACGAGCAGTACTTC
CASSESGNHYEQYF
>-|-|TRBJ2-1|TRBV5-1
TGCGCCAGCAGTACCGGAGCAGGGACCAATGAGCAGTTCTTC
CASSTGAGTNEQFF
>-|TRBD1|TRBJ2-7|TRBV7-9
TGTGCCAGCAGCCTACGGACAGGGCCGACCTACGAGCAGTACTTC
CASSLRTGPTYEQYF
>-|TRBD2|TRBJ2-5|TRBV5-4
TGTGCCAGCAGCTTGGGGCGGGAGGGCCTGGAGACCCAGTACTTC
CASSLGREGLETQYF
>-|TRBD1|TRBJ1-1|TRBV28
TGTGCCAGCACCGGAATGGGACAGGGGGACACTGAAGCTTTCTTT
CASTGMGQGDTEAFF
>-|-|TRBJ2-5|TRBV15
TGTGCCACCAGCAGAGATGTAGGGGGGGCTCAAGAGACCCAGTACTTC
CATSRDVGGAQETQYF
>-|TRBD1|TRBJ1-5|TRBV28
TGTGCCAGCTGGGGACAGAGCAATCAGCCCCAGCATTTT
CASWGQSNQPQHF
>few|-|TRBJ1-1|TRBV10-3
TGTGCCATCAGTGACGGACACGGTGAAGCTTTCTTT
CAISDGHGEAFF
>-|-|TRBJ2-7|TRBV5-1
TGCGCCAGCAGCTTCGGGCACTACGAGCAGTACTTC
CASSFGHYEQYF
>-|TRBD1|TRBJ2-7|TRBV5-4
TGTGCCAGCAGCTCCACCGGGACAGGGGAATACTTC
CASSSTGTGEYF
>-|TRBD2|TRBJ2-5|TRBV10-3
TGTGCCATCAGTGAGTTAGCGGGAGGCCAGACCCAGTACTTC
CAISELAGGQTQYF
>once|-|TRBJ1-5|TRBV27
TGTGCCAGCAGTATCAATGGACAGTGGAATCAGCCCCAGCATTTT
CASSINGQWNQPQHF
>-|-|TRBJ1-5|TRBV7-2
TGTGCCAGCAGCCAGGGCCGGGGAGGGCCCCAGCATTTT
CASSQGRGGPQHF
>-|-|TRBJ2-1|TRBV4-1
TGCGCCAGCACGCCTGCCGGGGCCTACAATGAGCAGTTCTTC
CASTPAGAYNEQFF
>few|-|TRBJ2-2|TRBV16
TGTGCCAGCAGCCAATTGTCGCTAGCGAACACCGGGGAGCTGTTTTTT
CASSQLSLANTGELFF
>-|-|TRBJ2-1|TRBV7-9
TGTGCCAGCACCGGGACCGCAGGGGAGCAGTTCTTC
CASTGTAGEQFF
>-|TRBD1|TRBJ2-5|TRBV6-5
TGTGCCAGCAGCCTTCGAAGGGACAGAGTCGAGACCCAGTACTTC
CASSLRRDRVETQYF
>-|-|TRBJ1-4|TRBV5-6
TGTGCCAGCAGCTTGGCGGGGCTCCATGAAAAACTGTTTTTT
CASSLAGLHEKLFF
>once|-|TRBJ2-1|TRBV6-5
TGTGCCAGCAACGCTCGCCTGGGGAATGAGCAGTTCTTC
CASNARLGNEQFF
>-|TRBD1|TRBJ1-4|TRBV6-6
TGTGCCAGCAGCACCGGGACAGGGGATGAAAAACTGTTTTTT
CASSTGTGDEKLFF
>-|-|TRBJ2-2|TRBV29-1
TGCAGCGTTCTTCTAAACGCGAACACCGGGGAGCTGTTTTTT
CSVLLNANTGELFF
>-|TRBD2|TRBJ2-2|TRBV11-3
TGTGCCAGCAGCTTGGCCCATCACAGCGGGAGCGGCGCCGGGGAGCTGTTTTTT
CASSLAHHSGSGAGELFF
>-|-|TRBJ2-2|TRBV7-8
TGTGCCAGCAGCTTAGGAGGGCGAACCGGGGAGCTGTTTTTT
CASSLGGRTGELFF
>-|-|TRBJ2-7|TRBV2
TGTGCCAGCCTTTCGAGAAGAGGCGAGCAGTACTTC
CASLSRRGEQYF
>-|TRBD1|TRBJ2-7|TRBV9
TGTGCCAGCAGTGACCCCGGGACAGGGAGATACGAGCAGTACTTC
CASSDPGTGRYEQYF
>-|-|TRBJ2-3|TRBV7-3
TGTGCCAGCAGCTTAAAGGGGACCTTACAGGGATTCACGCAGTATTTT
CASSLKGTLQGFTQYF
>-|-|TRBJ1-1|TRBV6-1
TGTGCCAGCAGTGAATTTCCGAGGGAGGCGGAAGCTTTCTTT
CASSEFPREAEAFF
>-|-|TRBJ1-6|TRBV2
TGTGCCAGCAGTATACGGGGATCCAATTCACCCCTCCACTTT
CASSIRGSNSPLHF
>-|TRBD1|TRBJ2-7|TRBV6-1
TGTGCCAGCAAAACGGGACAGGGTGGGAGCTACGAGCAGTACTTC
CASKTGQGGSYEQYF
>-|TRBD2|TRBJ2-1|TRBV5-1
TGCGCCAGCAGCTTGTTAGCGGGGGGCTACAATGAGCAGTTCTTC
CASSLLAGGYNEQFF
>-|TRBD2|TRBJ2-1|TRBV19
TGTGCCAGTAGTCTAGCGGGAGCGGTCTATGAGCAGTTCTTC
CASSLAGAVYEQFF
>-|TRBD1|TRBJ2-7|TRBV19
TGTGCCAGTAGTATGGGACAGGTGAGCTCCTACGAGCAGTACTTC
CASSMGQVSSYEQYF
>-|TRBD1|TRBJ2-5|TRBV30
TGTGCCTGGAGTGTTTCGACAGGGCCGCAAGAGACCCAGTACTTC
CAWSVSTGPQETQYF
>-|-|TRBJ2-7|TRBV23-1
TGCGCCAGCAGTCCGTATATCCAGGGTATCGGCTACGAGCAGTACTTC
CASSPYIQGIGYEQYF
>-|-|TRBJ1-2|TRBV10-3
TGTGCCACCACCCAATTAGGGGGTTTTTATGGCTACACCTTC
CATTQLGGFYGYTF
>once|-|TRBJ1-5|TRBV6-1
TGTGCCAGCAGTGAAGCAAACTGGGGTTATAGCAATCAGCCCCAGCATTTT
CASSEANWGYSNQPQHF
>-|TRBD2|TRBJ2-1|TRBV4-2
TGTGCCAGCAGTCCTAGCGGGACTAGCAATGAGCAGTTCTTC
CASSPSGTSNEQFF
>few|-|TRBJ1-1|TRBV19
TGTGCCAGTAAGCCGACAGAGAACACTGAAGCTTTCTTT
CASKPTENTEAFF
>-|TRBD1|TRBJ1-4|TRBV5-4
TGTGCCAGCAGCCCGTCGGGGGACAGTGAAAAACTGTTTTTT
CASSPSGDSEKLFF
>-|TRBD2|TRBJ2-2|TRBV7-9
TGTGCCAGCAGCCCAGATAGCGGGAGCACCGGGGAGCTGTTTTTT
CASSPDSGSTGELFF
>-|-|TRBJ1-1|TRBV28
TGTGCCATAAACGAAAGGCTGAACACTGAAGCTTTCTTT
CAINERLNTEAFF
>-|-|TRBJ2-3|TRBV30
TGTGCCTGGAGTGATGGGGGCACAGATACGCAGTATTTT
CAWSDGGTDTQYF
>-|TRBD1|TRBJ2-5|TRBV5-1
TGCGCCAGCAGCTTGCCCCCCGGGACAGTGGGAGAGACCCAGTACTTC
CASSLPPGTVGETQYF
>few|-|TRBJ1-4|TRBV5-1
TGCGCCAGCAGCTTGGGAAGGGTAGATGAAAAACTGTTTTTT
CASSLGRVDEKLFF
>-|-|TRBJ1-5|TRBV6-5
TGTGCCAGCAGTTACTCGGCTACCGGGAGCAATCAGCCCCAGCATTTT
CASSYSATGSNQPQHF
>-|-|TRBJ1-5|TRBV30
TGTGCCTGGAGTGCAGGGGACCATCAGCCCCAGCATTTT
CAWSAGDHQPQHF
>-|-|TRBJ2-7|TRBV29-1
TGCAGCGTTGTCCGGCAGGGGACCTACGAGCAGTACTTC
CSVVRQGTYEQYF
>-|TRBD1|TRBJ1-1|TRBV4-2
TGTGCCAGCAGCCAAGAGGTTGACAGGGCGGACACTGAAGCTTTCTTT
CASSQEVDRADTEAFF
>-|-|TRBJ1-2|TRBV7-9
TGTGCCAGCAGCTTAGCTGGGGGGGCTAGCTATGGCTACACCTTC
CASSLAGGASYGYTF
>-|-|TRBJ1-1|TRBV6-5
TGTGCCAGCAAAAAAGGGAACACTGAAGCTTTCTTT
CASKKGNTEAFF
>once|-|TRBJ1-2|TRBV28
TGTGCCAGCTACGTTGTGGGGACCGGTAACTATGGCTACACCTTC
CASYVVGTGNYGYTF
>-|-|TRBJ2-7|TRBV11-2
TGTGCCAGCAGCTTCTTATTCTCCAGTTACGAGCAGTACTTC
CASSFLFSSYEQYF